The sample holds many counts of the clone carrying this T cell receptor beta chain. The sample comes from a study of CD8 T cells in ankylosing spondylitis. Per the germline V gene, CDR1 is DFQATT and CDR2 is SNEGSKA (reference sequence). With 0 bases removed from V and 1 base from J, the gap between germline ends came to 12 bases. This CDR3 is built from 15 residues. MiXCR, applied by TCRdb to the 5' RACE reads, yields one record per CDR3 protein. The top ten hold 9.5% to 10% of the sample, which has roughly 100,000 distinct CDR3 sequences, about 8.3% seen once. The TCR sequence derives from a male donor with ankylosing spondylitis or in good health (not recorded which). The specimen sequenced was blood, either unsorted or a sorted T cell fraction (not recorded which). The rearrangement links TRBV20-1 to TRBJ1-2, with no clear D. The CDR3 protein is CSARDRSDLNYGYTF. The CDR3 region has the DNA TGCAGTGCTAGAGATAGGTCCGACCTTAACTATGGCTACACCTTC.